This TCR beta chain was recorded in a study of T-cell memory formation after mild COVID-19. Trimming shortened V by 4 bases and J by 7 bases, and 25 bases separated the two germline ends. The CDR3 runs to 17 residues. Germline lookup yields CDR1 MGHRA and CDR2 YSYEKL. The TCR alpha and TCR beta cDNA libraries, bearing sample barcodes and UMIs, were generated by 5'RACE using constant-segment primers. TCRdb itself ran the 5' RACE reads through MiXCR, one entry per CDR3 protein. The data hold around 200,000 distinct CDR3 sequences, with 20% to 25% observed a single time. As for this clonotype: Its antigen is unknown.

The study's findings and limits: In pre-infection memory, a portion of responding clones appeared, which suggested that cross-reactive memory joined.

Sequencing input: PBMCs or a T cell subset sorted from them (not recorded which). The chain employs TRBV4-1 and TRBJ1-1; tentatively, D is TRBD1 (5 bases). The source of this sequence is an adult woman who had mild COVID-19 (a few samples of this study predate the infection). Cell type and time point are not known. CDR3 sequence reads: CASSRDRAGRGTNEAFF. CDR3 in DNA: TGCGCCAGCAGCCGGGACCGCGCGGGTCGGGGAACCAATGAAGCTTTCTTT.